This is a list of T cell receptor beta chains from one sample in a study of blood T cell repertoires in COVID-19. Sequencing was performed with immunoSEQ multiplex PCR; in TCRdb, only in-frame clones are kept and a portion is missing. The sample comprises approximately 86,000 clones, around three quarters of which are singletons, and about 9.3% rests with the top ten. The sample comprised peripheral blood. Source of these receptors: a woman aged 70-85 years with acute or convalescent COVID-19. Both conserved end residues are part of each CDR3. The D gene is left open where the match is weak. Rows give clone size only sometimes, using once, few, many, or a class for an expanded clone.

clone size,D gene,V gene,J gene,CDR3 protein,CDR3 DNA
.,.,TRBV5-4,TRBJ2-3,CASSLSPSRTDTQYF,TGTGCCAGCAGCTTGAGTCCCAGTCGCACAGATACGCAGTATTTT
few,TRBD1,TRBV5-4,TRBJ1-6,CASSYNRGNSPLHF,TGTGCCAGCAGCTATAACAGGGGGAATTCACCCCTCCACTTT
.,TRBD1,TRBV28,TRBJ1-2,CASSLNVQGGNGYTF,TGTGCCAGCAGTTTAAACGTTCAAGGGGGCAATGGCTACACCTTC
.,TRBD1,TRBV7-9,TRBJ1-3,CASGGTGEVGNTIYF,TGTGCCAGCGGAGGGACAGGGGAGGTTGGAAACACCATATATTTT
.,.,TRBV12-3/TRBV12-4,TRBJ2-7,CASSFTAYEQYF,TGTGCCAGCAGTTTTACAGCCTACGAGCAGTACTTC
.,.,TRBV12-3/TRBV12-4,TRBJ2-7,CASSFGGQEQYF,TGTGCCAGCAGTTTTGGGGGCCAAGAGCAGTACTTC
.,.,TRBV10-1,TRBJ2-1,CASSAIKGGQFF,TGCGCCAGCAGTGCCATAAAAGGAGGGCAGTTCTTC
few,.,TRBV7-2,TRBJ2-1,CASSLFSLLDNEQFF,TGTGCCAGCAGCTTGTTTTCCCTACTCGACAATGAGCAGTTCTTC
.,.,TRBV19,TRBJ2-7,CASSIEGRADEQYF,TGTGCCAGTAGTATAGAGGGCAGGGCGGACGAGCAGTACTTC
.,.,TRBV6-1,TRBJ1-5,CASSEVGNSNQPQHF,TGTGCCAGCAGTGAGGTGGGCAATAGCAATCAGCCCCAGCATTTT
.,.,TRBV3-1/TRBV3-2,TRBJ2-5,CASSQEESPGETQYF,TGTGCCAGCAGCCAAGAGGAAAGTCCGGGAGAGACCCAGTACTTC
.,.,TRBV28,TRBJ1-1,CASNIGAGIPEAFF,TGTGCCAGCAACATTGGGGCAGGGATCCCTGAAGCTTTCTTT
.,.,TRBV28,TRBJ1-2,CASSFRGNYGYTF,TGTGCCAGCAGTTTTCGGGGAAACTATGGCTACACCTTC
.,.,TRBV5-1,TRBJ2-3,CASSLGISGRSTDTQYF,TGCGCCAGCAGCTTGGGGATTAGCGGAAGGAGCACAGATACGCAGTATTTT
.,TRBD2,TRBV5-6,TRBJ2-7,CASSSGLAGGWEQYF,TGTGCCAGCAGCTCGGGACTAGCGGGAGGTTGGGAGCAGTACTTC